The 17 T cell receptor beta chains reported below all come from one sample, sequenced in a study of monozygotic twins with inflammatory bowel disease (dated 2019 in TCRdb). Libraries were constructed by 5' RACE. Sequencing used an Illumina HiSeq 2500. One entry per CDR3 protein sequence results from the TCRdb reprocessing of the reads, with DNA left out. This sample's table contains 200,000 to 250,000 distinct CDR3 sequences. About 8% of the sample belongs to the ten largest clones. Sequencing used blood. The receptor set was obtained from a human donor with ulcerative colitis or Crohn's disease, or a healthy co-twin of an affected twin (not recorded which).

V is TRBV15 and J is TRBJ1-5. This CDR3 has 14 amino acids. CDR1 is LNHNV, CDR2 YYDKDF, per germline (reference sequence). The CDR3 reads CATSGVRSNQPQHF.

V is TRBV4-3 and J is TRBJ2-2; the TCRdb D gene call, TRBD2, has no DNA to confirm it. Germline loops: CDR1 LGHNA, CDR2 YSLEER. The CDR3 runs to 14 residues. CDR3 region: CASSQNGRPGELFF.

The chain recombines TRBV28 with TRBJ2-7; checking the TCRdb D call of TRBD1 is not possible without DNA. Germline loops: CDR1 MDHEN, CDR2 SYDVKM. This CDR3 contains 12 residues. The CDR3 sequence: CASSDSPYEQYF.

This chain connects TRBV6-5 to TRBJ2-1; the D gene TCRdb calls, TRBD1, cannot be checked with no DNA. The CDR3 extends over 15 amino acids. The germline CDR1 and CDR2 sequences are MNHEY and SVGAGI. CDR3 sequence: CASSYDGGAWDEQFF.

V is TRBV30 and J is TRBJ1-2; TCRdb outputs TRBD1, but without DNA this stays unchecked. CDR1 and CDR2 from the germline V gene are GTSNPN and SVGIG (reference sequence). The CDR3 has 13 amino acids. Here the CDR3 reads CAWRFAGMYGYTF.

This chain links TRBV20-1 with TRBJ2-7; TCRdb's D call, TRBD2, is unchecked because there is no DNA. This CDR3 region has 13 residues. The germline V gene has CDR1 DFQATT and CDR2 SNEGSKA (reference sequence). The CDR3 here is CSAQLTGSSEQYF.

The chain has TRBV25-1 and TRBJ2-1; without DNA, the TCRdb call of TRBD2 cannot be checked. CDR3 length: 18 amino acids. CDR1 and CDR2 (germline): MGHDK, SYGVNS. CDR3 sequence reads: CASSEPGTSGRVYNEQFF. The full variable domain, completed using reference TRBV25-1 and TRBJ2-1, is EADIYQTPRYLVIGTGKKITLECSQTMGHDKMYWYQQDPGMELHLIHYSYGVNSTEKGDLSSESTVSRIRTEHFPLTLESARPSHTSQYLCASSEPGTSGRVYNEQFFGPGTRLTVL.

The V call is TRBV15, the J call TRBJ1-2; lacking DNA, the TRBD1 call made by TCRdb goes unchecked. The CDR3 totals 15 residues. Germline assignment: CDR1 LNHNV and CDR2 YYDKDF (reference sequence). CDR3: CATSRTLTGNRGYTF.

The chain combines TRBV29-1 with TRBJ2-7; TCRdb selects TRBD1, and the lack of DNA leaves this call unchecked. Germline V gives CDR1 SQVTM, CDR2 ANQGSEA. The CDR3 runs 13 residues. CDR3 amino acids: CSVWTGESYEQYF.

The chain couples TRBV20-1 to TRBJ1-2. Germline V gene lookup returns CDR1 DFQATT and CDR2 SNEGSKA (reference sequence). CDR3 length equals 16 residues. The CDR3 protein is CSARDITTPSSYGYTF.

The rearrangement uses TRBV7-8 and TRBJ2-7; the TRBD1 assignment by TCRdb is unverifiable without DNA. There are 16 residues in the CDR3. CDR1 is SGHVS and CDR2 is FQNEAQ in the germline V gene. CDR3 protein: CASSRILSGVPYEQYF.

This rearrangement joins TRBV12-3 or TRBV12-4 to TRBJ1-1; lacking DNA, the TRBD1 call made by TCRdb goes unchecked. The CDR3 is made up of 14 amino acids. CDR3 amino acids: CASSFNRGDTEAFF.

The chain carries TRBV11-3 and TRBJ1-1. The CDR3 covers 15 residues. Germline V CDR1 and CDR2: SGHNT, YENEEA. CDR3 in amino acids: CASSLGAGRDTEAFF. The whole variable domain, filled in from reference TRBV11-3 and TRBJ1-1, reads EAGVVQSPRYKIIEKKQPVAFWCNPISGHNTLYWYLQNLGQGPELLIRYENEEAVDDSQLPKDRFSAERLKGVDSTLKIQPAELGDSAVYLCASSLGAGRDTEAFFGQGTRLTVV.

V usage is TRBV3-1 and J usage is TRBJ2-1; the TCRdb D gene call, TRBD2, has no DNA to confirm it. This CDR3 is built from 15 residues. Germline assignment: CDR1 LGHDT and CDR2 YNNKEL (reference sequence). CDR3 in amino acids: CASSHSGGFYNEQFF.

The V and J genes are TRBV15 and TRBJ2-1. This CDR3 has 15 residues. Germline V lookup: CDR1 LNHNV, CDR2 YYDKDF (reference sequence). The chain's CDR3 is CATSRGLTPNNEQFF.

This chain links TRBV2 with TRBJ2-7; TCRdb lists TRBD1, though no DNA is available to test this call. The CDR3 spans 12 residues. Germline CDR1 SNHLY, CDR2 FYNNEI. The CDR3 reads CASRLWGNEQYF.

This chain joins TRBV9 and TRBJ2-3; TCRdb names TRBD1, which stays unverified in the absence of DNA. Per germline, CDR1 SGDLS and CDR2 YYNGEE. This CDR3 comprises 17 residues. This CDR3 reads CASSVDFGTGGTDTQYF.